The T cell receptor (beta chain) under discussion was sequenced for a study of cytomegalovirus exposure and HLA in healthy donors. The PCR ran on 60 Vbeta and 13 Jbeta primers. Assay: immunoSEQ multiplex PCR; the TCRdb copy retains only in-frame clones and omits some. The sample includes about 150,000 clones, under 75% of them seen just once. This TCR derives from a woman between 40 and 55 years old in good health and CMV-seronegative. The sample taken for sequencing was PBMCs.

CDR3 in amino acids: CASSLGQEPETQYF. For the CDR3, the DNA is TGCGCCAGCAGCTTGGGACAGGAGCCGGAGACCCAGTACTTC. The rearrangement links TRBV5-1 to TRBJ2-5; D might be TRBD1 (6 bases). V was cut by 0 bases and J by 5 bases, with 11 bases left in between. The CDR3 has 14 amino acids. Germline lookup yields CDR1 SGHRS and CDR2 YFSETQ.